The rows below give T cell receptor beta chains drawn from one sample of a study of shared clonotypes between healthy human individuals. Sequenced by immunoSEQ multiplex PCR; TCRdb stores in-frame clones only, minus some. Of about 1.9 million clones listed, over 85% were seen once; the top ten hold around 1.7%. The sample was naive CD8+ T cells from PBMCs. All receptors derive from a man younger than 35 in good health. Some clones in this sample may be carry-over from other donors' samples. Each CDR3 is given with its conserved first and last residue. The order of the fields is J gene, clone size, D gene, V gene, CDR3 DNA, CDR3 protein. A D gene is named only where the DNA matches it firmly. Clone size is given for some rows only: seen once, a few or many times, or a class if the clone is expanded.

TRBJ2-2	once	.	TRBV13	TGTGCCAGCAGCCTACAGGGTTACACCGGGGAGCTGTTTTTT	CASSLQGYTGELFF
TRBJ2-7	.	.	TRBV28	TGTGCCAGCAGTTCTCGACAGGGACTATCCTACGAGCAGTACTTC	CASSSRQGLSYEQYF
TRBJ2-1	.	TRBD2	TRBV4-1	TGCGCCAGCAGCCCCGGAGGTAGCGGGGACAATGAGCAGTTCTTC	CASSPGGSGDNEQFF
TRBJ1-5	.	TRBD1	TRBV27	TGTGCCAGCAGCAACCGACAGGGGGATCAGCCCCAGCATTTT	CASSNRQGDQPQHF
TRBJ1-1	.	.	TRBV28	TGTGCCAGCAGTTGGGCTAACACTGAAGCTTTCTTT	CASSWANTEAFF
TRBJ2-7	.	.	TRBV4-1	TGCGCCAGCAGCCAAGGAGGGGTGGCCTACGAGCAGTACTTC	CASSQGGVAYEQYF
TRBJ1-5	.	.	TRBV5-8	TGTGCCAGCAGCAGCAGGGGAATGCATCAGCCCCAGCATTTT	CASSSRGMHQPQHF
TRBJ2-7	.	.	TRBV10-3	TGTGCCATCAGTGACCCACCCCTCGGGACTCCCAACTACGAGCAGTACTTC	CAISDPPLGTPNYEQYF
TRBJ2-1	.	TRBD1	TRBV25-1	TGTGCCAGCAGTGGTAGGGACAGCTCCTACAATGAGCAGTTCTTC	CASSGRDSSYNEQFF
TRBJ1-2	.	.	TRBV7-9	TGTGCCAGCAGCGCCCCGGACTATGGCTACACCTTC	CASSAPDYGYTF
TRBJ1-2	.	TRBD1	TRBV11-1	TGTGCCAGCAGCCCCAGGGGGATTCAAAGTGGCTACACCTTC	CASSPRGIQSGYTF
TRBJ2-5	.	.	TRBV25-1	TGTGCCAGCAGTGGGTCGGGCAGGGTAAAGACCCAGTACTTC	CASSGSGRVKTQYF
TRBJ2-3	.	TRBD2	TRBV29-1	TGCAGCGTTGACGGGCCTTGGACTAGCGGGAGCTCAGATACGCAGTATTTT	CSVDGPWTSGSSDTQYF
TRBJ1-5	.	TRBD1	TRBV19	TGTGCCAGTAGTACGATAGGGACAGCATATAGCAATCAGCCCCAGCATTTT	CASSTIGTAYSNQPQHF
TRBJ1-5	once	.	TRBV19	TGTGCCAGTTCCCGGGACACCTACCAGCCCCAGCATTTT	CASSRDTYQPQHF
TRBJ1-1	.	.	TRBV5-6	TGTGCCAGCAGCTTGCAGAGCCTCAACACTGAAGCTTTCTTT	CASSLQSLNTEAFF
TRBJ2-5	.	.	TRBV5-1	TGCGCCAGCAGCTTGTCGTTAGACAGTGACTTCGGGACCCAGTACTTC	CASSLSLDSDFGTQYF
TRBJ2-3	once	TRBD2	TRBV15	TGTGCCACCAGCAGAGATAGGTCTAGCGGGAGCTCGCCAGATACGCAGTATTTT	CATSRDRSSGSSPDTQYF
TRBJ2-7	.	.	TRBV11-2	TGTGCCAGCAGCTTAGATCCCACGTACGAGCAGTACTTC	CASSLDPTYEQYF
TRBJ2-7	.	TRBD2	TRBV6-1	TGTGCCAGCAGTCCAAGCGGGGCCTCCCCCTACGAGCAGTACTTC	CASSPSGASPYEQYF
TRBJ2-5	.	.	TRBV6-1	TGTGCCAGCAGTGAAGTTGGGGTACTGGGGCAAGAGACCCAGTACTTC	CASSEVGVLGQETQYF
TRBJ1-4	.	TRBD1	TRBV5-4	TGTGCCAGCAGCCCCACAACAGGGGCTAATGAAAAACTGTTTTTT	CASSPTTGANEKLFF
TRBJ2-1	.	TRBD2	TRBV28	TGTGCCAGCAGCCAACTAGCGGACCACTCCTACAATGAGCAGTTCTTC	CASSQLADHSYNEQFF
TRBJ2-7	.	TRBD1	TRBV7-8	TGTGCCAGCAGCCCCGGGACAGATAAAGGGTCCTACGAGCAGTACTTC	CASSPGTDKGSYEQYF
TRBJ2-5	.	TRBD1	TRBV27	TGTGCCAGCAGTCCCTTGGACAGGCAAGAGACCCAGTACTTC	CASSPLDRQETQYF
TRBJ2-1	.	TRBD2	TRBV5-1	TGCGCCAGCAGCTTGTTAGCGGGAGGTTACAATGAGCAGTTCTTC	CASSLLAGGYNEQFF
TRBJ2-1	.	.	TRBV11-1	TGTGCCAGCAGCTTATTTGCCGGGTATGAGCAGTTCTTC	CASSLFAGYEQFF
TRBJ2-1	.	.	TRBV4-1	TGCGCCAGCAGCCAAGAGAGGACGCACTCCTACAATGAGCAGTTCTTC	CASSQERTHSYNEQFF
TRBJ2-7	.	.	TRBV27	TGTGCCAGCAGTTTGCGGGGGCCCCACGAGCAGTACTTC	CASSLRGPHEQYF
TRBJ2-7	.	.	TRBV6-5	TGTGCCAGCAGTTACTCTCCAGACTGGCTCTACGAGCAGTACTTC	CASSYSPDWLYEQYF
TRBJ1-2	.	.	TRBV15	TGTGCCACCACCCCGGGAGGGGAGGACTATGGCTACACCTTC	CATTPGGEDYGYTF
TRBJ2-1	.	.	TRBV2	TGTGCCAGCAGTACAGGGGACTGGAATGAGCAGTTCTTC	CASSTGDWNEQFF
TRBJ1-1	.	TRBD1	TRBV27	TGTGCCAGCAGTGTACAGGGGTACAACACTGAAGCTTTCTTT	CASSVQGYNTEAFF
TRBJ2-7	once	.	TRBV14	TGTGCCAGCAGCCACCTTACACAGGACTCCTACGAGCAGTACTTC	CASSHLTQDSYEQYF
TRBJ2-2	.	.	TRBV7-9	TGTGCCAGCAGCTTAATGGCCAGGGTCCCGCGAGTGGAGCTGTTTTTT	CASSLMARVPRVELFF
TRBJ2-7	.	.	TRBV28	TGTGCCAGCAGCCCCAGTTATTACGAGCAGTACTTC	CASSPSYYEQYF
TRBJ2-7	.	TRBD1	TRBV9	TGTGCCAGCAGCCCCCCGGGGCAGGGGGCGCTAAACGAGCAGTACTTC	CASSPPGQGALNEQYF
TRBJ2-7	.	.	TRBV10-3	TGTGCCATCGGTTCGGGGGACGACGAGCAGTACTTC	CAIGSGDDEQYF
TRBJ2-1	.	TRBD2	TRBV27	TGTGCCAGCAGTTTACAGGGCCTAGCGGATCAGTTCTTC	CASSLQGLADQFF
TRBJ2-3	.	TRBD1	TRBV9	TGTGCCAGCAGCTACGGGACAGGGGGCACAGATACGCAGTATTTT	CASSYGTGGTDTQYF
TRBJ2-3	.	TRBD2	TRBV9	TGTGCCAGCAGCGTCTCCGGGACTAGCGGGAGGACAGATACGCAGTATTTT	CASSVSGTSGRTDTQYF
TRBJ1-1	.	.	TRBV13	TGTGCCAGCACCCGGGCGGACCACATGAACACTGAAGCTTTCTTT	CASTRADHMNTEAFF
TRBJ2-1	.	.	TRBV6-1	TGTGCCAGCAGTGAATGGTCGGGGGGCGAGCAGTTCTTC	CASSEWSGGEQFF
TRBJ2-7	once	.	TRBV15	TGTGCCACCAGTTTAACTGGGCCCAGGGCTCTCTACGAGCAGTACTTC	CATSLTGPRALYEQYF
TRBJ2-7	.	TRBD2	TRBV4-2	TGTGCCAGCAGCCAAGCTGTGACTACACTAGCGTTCACCTACGAGCAGTACTTC	CASSQAVTTLAFTYEQYF
TRBJ2-1	.	.	TRBV14	TGTGCCAGCAGCCCCCCAGGGACTGGATTCAATGAGCAGTTCTTC	CASSPPGTGFNEQFF
TRBJ2-1	once	.	TRBV11-2	TGTGCCAGCAGCTTAGTTTTCATCAAGTACAATGAGCAGTTCTTC	CASSLVFIKYNEQFF
TRBJ1-5	.	.	TRBV7-2	TGTGCCAGCAGCTTAGGATTCTGGGGGGACCTTAGCAATCAGCCCCAGCATTTT	CASSLGFWGDLSNQPQHF
TRBJ2-1	.	.	TRBV28	TGTGCCAGCAGCAACCTTAGGGGGAGCCCTCCCTACAATGAGCAGTTCTTC	CASSNLRGSPPYNEQFF